Reported below is one T cell receptor beta chain. Each participant's cohort was designated according to participant-reported clinical history. The data were obtained in a study of blood T cell repertoires in COVID-19. Produced via immunoSEQ multiplex PCR; TCRdb's table is partial and in-frame only. The sample lists roughly 150,000 clones; 80% were seen once. The CDR3 loop spans 16 amino acids. Sequenced sample: PBMCs or T cells enriched from blood (not recorded which). This rearrangement joins TRBV21-1 to TRBJ2-3; the D call TRBD2 from the table was never checked on the DNA. TRBV21-1 is a pseudogene segment. This receptor was taken from a woman between 55 and 75 years old who had recovered from COVID-19. CDR3 residues: CASSRSQRGFTDTQYF. In nucleotides, the CDR3 is TGTGCCAGCAGCAGGTCTCAGCGGGGTTTCACAGATACGCAGTATTTT.